This TCR beta chain was profiled in a study of shared clonotypes between healthy human individuals. On the study more broadly: The plates for each donor numbered three CD4 naive, three CD4 memory, two CD8 naive and one CD8 memory.

CDR1 and CDR2 from the germline V gene are SGHAT and FQNNGV. Trimming removed 1 base from V and 3 bases from J, with 13 bases in between. The CDR3 runs 15 residues. Study observations and caveats: Against clonotypes common to all four donors, non-shared ones had lower generation probabilities. How much donors shared clonotypes was expected to be affected by sequencing depth.

A remark on this clone: Its antigen is not identified.

Generated by immunoSEQ multiplex PCR, the TCRdb table keeps only in-frame clones and is missing some. The repertoire holds approximately 2,300,000 clones, with roughly 90% as singletons. This clonotype originated in a man in his late teens or twenties in good health. Some clones in this sample may be carry-over from other donors' samples. The specimen was naive CD4+ T cells from PBMCs. Documented subset: CD45RA+ positively selected. This chain uses TRBV11-2 with TRBJ2-7, with D possibly being TRBD1 (6 bases). This CDR3 is CASSLGLGQHYEQYF. Here the CDR3 DNA reads TGTGCCAGCAGCTTAGGCCTTGGACAGCACTACGAGCAGTACTTC.